Listed here are 21 T cell receptor beta chains from one sample, sequenced in a study of blood T cells in healthy people across ages. Next came a second PCR, run for about 7 to 12 cycles, which used a sample-barcoded 5' primer along with a J-beta primer mix. TCRdb fed the 5' RACE reads into MiXCR, producing one record per CDR3 protein. The sample has 1.5 million to 2 million distinct CDR3 sequences; roughly 30% are singletons. Material: blood. The receptors were gathered from a woman aged 25 to 39 in good health.

This clonotype appeared many times. The chain joins TRBV27 to TRBJ2-7; D might be TRBD2 (5 bases). Germline V gene sequence: CDR1 MNHEY, CDR2 SMNVEV (reference sequence). The CDR3 totals 14 residues. V was cut by 10 bases and J by 5 bases, with 21 bases left in between. DNA for the CDR3: TGTGCCACCCGAGGGTCTGGCCTGCGGCACGAGCAGTACTTC. Translation gives CATRGSGLRHEQYF.

V gene TRBV5-8 combines with J gene TRBJ1-1; 7 nucleotides align to TRBD1. CDR1 SGHTS and CDR2 YDEGEE come from the germline V gene. J gave up 3 bases and V 7 bases, and 12 bases lay outside the gene matches. The CDR3 is made up of 15 amino acids. The CDR3 DNA reads TGTGCCAGCGGCTCCGCAGACAGGGCGTACACTGAAGCTTTCTTT. It codes for CASGSADRAYTEAFF.

This clonotype was counted a few times. The rearrangement links TRBV20-1 to TRBJ2-3; 11 nucleotides line up with TRBD2. With V trimmed by 7 bases and J by 0 bases, 3 bases remained unmatched. The germline CDR1 and CDR2 sequences are DFQATT and SNEGSKA (reference sequence). CDR3 length: 14 residues. The CDR3: CSELAGDSTDTQYF. As DNA, the CDR3 is TGCAGTGAACTAGCGGGGGATAGCACAGATACGCAGTATTTT.

The gene calls are TRBV20-1 and TRBJ2-3, with 12 bases lining up with TRBD2. This CDR3 comprises 20 residues. Trimming cost V 1 base and J 2 bases; bases outside gene matches: 16. Germline lookup yields CDR1 DFQATT and CDR2 SNEGSKA (reference sequence). Here the CDR3 reads CSARGALAGGPTTPTDTQYF. CDR3 in DNA: TGCAGTGCTAGAGGAGCGCTAGCGGGAGGGCCTACCACCCCCACAGATACGCAGTATTTT.

This clonotype was observed a single time. The V and J genes are TRBV28 and TRBJ2-6, with D hard to call. The CDR3 sequence is 18 residues long. The germline V gene encodes CDR1 MDHEN and CDR2 SYDVKM. Trimming removed 1 base at V and 0 bases at J, with 13 bases between. The CDR3 DNA sequence: TGTGCCAGCAGTTTATCATTGGGCACCAGCTCTGGGGCCAACGTCCTGACTTTC. Protein sequence: CASSLSLGTSSGANVLTF.

This chain uses TRBV5-1 with TRBJ1-1, with 7 positions matching TRBD1. In germline, CDR1 is SGHRS, CDR2 YFSETQ. Unmatched junction bases numbered 15, after V lost 1 base and J lost 6 bases. The CDR3 runs to 17 residues. The CDR3 nucleotides are TGCGCCAGCAGCTTGTATGCTCAGGGGGTAGGAGTGGCTGAAGCTTTCTTT. Translating gives CASSLYAQGVGVAEAFF.

This clonotype showed up just a few times. This chain joins TRBV9 and TRBJ2-7, with 11 nucleotides matching TRBD1. In germline, CDR1 is SGDLS, CDR2 YYNGEE. V was clipped by 3 bases and J by 4 bases; unmatched bases: 12. The CDR3 extends over 17 amino acids. The CDR3 DNA follows: TGTGCCAGCAGCGCGACTTCGGGACAGGGGGTTCGGTACGAGCAGTACTTC. Translated, it gives CASSATSGQGVRYEQYF. Full variable domain (remainder filled in from reference TRBV9 and TRBJ2-7): DSGVTQTPKHLITATGQRVTLRCSPRSGDLSVYWYQQSLDQGLQFLIQYYNGEERAKGNILERFSAQQFPDLHSELNLSSLELGDSALYFCASSATSGQGVRYEQYFGPGTRLTVT.

This clonotype was recorded a few times. The chain employs TRBV27 and TRBJ2-7; possibly TRBD2 for D (5 bases). V was clipped by 5 bases and J by 6 bases, with 14 bases between them. The CDR3 contains 13 residues. CDR1 MNHEY and CDR2 SMNVEV come from the germline V gene (reference sequence). As DNA, the CDR3 is TGTGCCAGCAGTCCCACAGCGGCGGGCGAGCAGTACTTC. As protein: CASSPTAAGEQYF.

This clonotype was seen only a few times. The chain couples TRBV27 to TRBJ2-5; 10 bases are a match to TRBD2. In germline, CDR1 is MNHEY, CDR2 SMNVEV (reference sequence). Trimming cost V 1 base and J 4 bases; bases outside gene matches: 6. The CDR3 contains 16 residues. CDR3 nucleotide sequence: TGTGCCAGCAGTTTATACAGCGGGAGGGCCGTAGAGACCCAGTACTTC. As protein: CASSLYSGRAVETQYF.

The CDR3 DNA reads as TGCAGTGCTAGAGATAGAGGACTAGCGAGGAGTCACGAGCAGTACTTC. Protein product: CSARDRGLARSHEQYF. The V gene is TRBV20-1, the J gene TRBJ2-7, with TRBD2 matching over 9 bases. V trimming: 0 bases; J trimming: 5 bases; junction bases outside the gene matches: 11. This CDR3 comprises 16 residues. Per the germline V gene, CDR1 is DFQATT and CDR2 is SNEGSKA (reference sequence).

This clonotype was observed a handful of times. The chain uses TRBV11-2 and TRBJ2-2; 14 positions agree with TRBD2. The J segment lost 7 bases and the V segment lost 5 bases, leaving 6 bases of the junction unmatched. This CDR3 spans 16 amino acids. The germline gives CDR1 SGHAT, CDR2 FQNNGV. The DNA of the CDR3 is TGTGCCAGCAGCGGACTAGCGGGAGGATCCCACGGGGAGCTGTTTTTT. Translating gives CASSGLAGGSHGELFF.

The chain is built from TRBV5-1 and TRBJ2-7; the match to TRBD2 covers 13 bases. After removal of 7 bases from V and 7 bases from J, the junction contained 14 bases not matched to a gene. CDR1 SGHRS and CDR2 YFSETQ come from the germline V gene. This CDR3 has 16 residues. The CDR3 DNA sequence: TGCGCCAGCTCCGGGTTACTAGCGGGGGGGAACAATGAGCAGTACTTC. This translates into CASSGLLAGGNNEQYF.

Comment on this clonotype: A read error may account for a junction end that differs from germline. The chain uses TRBV12-3 or TRBV12-4 and TRBJ2-5, with 7 nucleotides matching TRBD1. CDR3 length: 14 residues. The CDR3 coding sequence is TGTGCCAACACTTTGGTCGGGACAGAGGAGACCCGGTACTTC. As protein: CANTLVGTEETRYF.

Comments on this clonotype: A much larger clonotype is one base distant, so this may be a read error. V is TRBV29-1 and J is TRBJ1-2; unclear D gene. The CDR3 contains 12 residues. Trimming removed 7 bases at V and 4 bases at J, with 13 bases between. The germline V gene has CDR1 SQVTM and CDR2 ANQGSEA. CDR3 sequence (DNA): TGCAGCGCTGAGACTGAGGTCTATGGCTACACCTTC. Translating it yields CSAETEVYGYTF.

This rearrangement joins TRBV27 to TRBJ1-2, with D possibly being TRBD1 (6 bases). Trimming stripped 5 bases from V and 13 bases from J, with 17 bases between. The germline CDR1 and CDR2 sequences are MNHEY and SMNVEV (reference sequence). The CDR3 loop spans 12 amino acids. CDR3 in DNA: TGTGCCAGCAGTCCATTTCCTGGACAGCGCACCTTC. Its protein is CASSPFPGQRTF.

This CDR3 reads CASRATSTQETQYF. The DNA of the CDR3 is TGCGCCAGCAGGGCGACTAGTACCCAAGAGACCCAGTACTTC. This chain connects TRBV10-2 to TRBJ2-5, with D tentatively TRBD2 (6 bases). Germline values: CDR1 WSHSY, CDR2 SAAADI. This CDR3 spans 14 amino acids. The V end lost 6 bases, the J end lost 1 base, and 12 bases lay between the germline ends.

This clonotype was seen many times. This chain uses TRBV7-6 with TRBJ2-7; 7 bases are shared with TRBD1. CDR1 is SGHVS and CDR2 is FNYEAQ in the germline V gene. The CDR3 length is 14 residues. V dropped 4 bases and J dropped 5; count of bases not matched to a gene: 8. CDR3 amino acids: CASSSQTGIHEQYF. The CDR3 coding sequence is TGTGCCAGCAGCTCTCAGACAGGGATCCACGAGCAGTACTTC.

In this sample, this clonotype turned up many times. The chain employs TRBV7-9 and TRBJ2-4; 9 bases line up with TRBD1. The V and J ends lost 5 bases and 4 bases, in that order; junction bases with no gene match: 6. Germline loops: CDR1 SEHNR, CDR2 FQNEAQ (reference sequence). There are 15 residues in the CDR3. CDR3 protein: CASSGKGQGKNIQYF. CDR3 sequence (DNA): TGTGCCAGCAGCGGAAAGGGACAGGGTAAAAACATTCAGTACTTC.

Concerning this clonotype: Its ends do not fully match the called genes, so a read error is possible. J is TRBJ2-7 and V is TRBV29-1; TRBD1 matches 7 bases. This CDR3 is built from 13 residues. The germline V gene has CDR1 SQVTM and CDR2 ANQGSEA. The CDR3 loop reads CGVRDSSSYEQYF. The CDR3 nucleotides are TGCGGCGTACGGGACAGTAGCTCCTACGAGCAGTACTTC.

As for this clonotype: A much larger clonotype is one base distant, so this may be a read error. This chain connects TRBV29-1 to TRBJ2-5, with D perhaps assigned TRBD1 or TRBD2 (5 bases each). In germline, CDR1 is SQVTM, CDR2 ANQGSEA. V lost 7 bases, J lost 9 bases, and 15 bases lay in between. The CDR3 is 11 amino acids. The CDR3 sequence: CSASRGKAQYF. CDR3 nucleotides: TGCAGCGCCTCTCGGGGCAAGGCCCAGTACTTC.

The chain combines TRBV2 with TRBJ2-4; maybe TRBD2 (6 bases). Germline V gene sequence: CDR1 SNHLY, CDR2 FYNNEI. The CDR3 runs to 13 residues. Trimming took off 4 bases at V and 7 bases at J, with 11 bases between the two ends. The CDR3 nucleotides read TGTGCCAGCAGTGCCTGGAGGGATAACATTCAGTACTTC. Residues: CASSAWRDNIQYF.